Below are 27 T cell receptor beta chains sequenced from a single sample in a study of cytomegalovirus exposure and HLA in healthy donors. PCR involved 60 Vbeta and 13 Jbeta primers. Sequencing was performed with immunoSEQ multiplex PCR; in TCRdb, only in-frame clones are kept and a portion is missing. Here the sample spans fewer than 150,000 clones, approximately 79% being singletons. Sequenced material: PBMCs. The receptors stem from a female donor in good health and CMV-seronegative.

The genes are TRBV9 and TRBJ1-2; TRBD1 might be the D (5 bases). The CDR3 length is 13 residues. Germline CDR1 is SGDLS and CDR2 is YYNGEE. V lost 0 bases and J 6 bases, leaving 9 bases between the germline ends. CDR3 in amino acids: CASSVVGGDGYTF. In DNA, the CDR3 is TGTGCCAGCAGCGTAGTGGGAGGGGATGGCTACACCTTC.

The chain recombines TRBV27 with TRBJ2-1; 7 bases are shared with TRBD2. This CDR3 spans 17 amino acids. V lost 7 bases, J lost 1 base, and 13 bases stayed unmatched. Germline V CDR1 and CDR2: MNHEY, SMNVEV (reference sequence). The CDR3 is CASKHVIAGGSYNEQFF. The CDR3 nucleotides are TGTGCCAGCAAACATGTAATAGCGGGTGGATCCTACAATGAGCAGTTCTTC.

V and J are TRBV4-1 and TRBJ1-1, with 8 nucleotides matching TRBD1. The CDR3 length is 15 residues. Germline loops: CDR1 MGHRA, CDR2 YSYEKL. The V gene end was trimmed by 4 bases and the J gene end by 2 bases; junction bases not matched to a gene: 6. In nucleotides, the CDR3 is TGCGCCAGCAGCCCTCGACAGGGGCGAAACACTGAAGCTTTCTTT. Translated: CASSPRQGRNTEAFF.

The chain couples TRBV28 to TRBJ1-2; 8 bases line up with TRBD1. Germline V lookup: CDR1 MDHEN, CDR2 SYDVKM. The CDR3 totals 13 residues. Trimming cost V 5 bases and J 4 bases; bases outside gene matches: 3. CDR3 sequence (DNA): TGTGCCAGCAGTAACACAGGGGGCTATGGCTACACCTTC. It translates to CASSNTGGYGYTF.

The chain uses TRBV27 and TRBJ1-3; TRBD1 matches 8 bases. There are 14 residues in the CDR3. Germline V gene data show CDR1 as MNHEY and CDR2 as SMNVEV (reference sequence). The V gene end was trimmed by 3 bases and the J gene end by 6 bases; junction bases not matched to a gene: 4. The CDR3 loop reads CASSLGQDLNTIYF. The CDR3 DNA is TGTGCCAGCAGTTTGGGACAGGATCTAAACACCATATATTTT.

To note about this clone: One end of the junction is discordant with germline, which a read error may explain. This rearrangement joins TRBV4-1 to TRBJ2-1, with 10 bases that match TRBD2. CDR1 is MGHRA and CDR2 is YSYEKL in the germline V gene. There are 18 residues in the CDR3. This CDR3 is CASSQDLLAGFDYSEQFF. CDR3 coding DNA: TGCGCCAGCAGCCAAGATCTACTAGCGGGATTCGACTACAGTGAGCAGTTCTTC.

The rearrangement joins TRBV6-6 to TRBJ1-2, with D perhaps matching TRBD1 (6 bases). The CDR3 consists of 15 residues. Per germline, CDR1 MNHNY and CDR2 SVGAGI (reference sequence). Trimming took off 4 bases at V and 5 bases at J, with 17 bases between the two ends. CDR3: CASSSGRGGWYGYTF. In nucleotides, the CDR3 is TGTGCCAGCAGTTCGGGAAGGGGGGGTTGGTATGGCTACACCTTC.

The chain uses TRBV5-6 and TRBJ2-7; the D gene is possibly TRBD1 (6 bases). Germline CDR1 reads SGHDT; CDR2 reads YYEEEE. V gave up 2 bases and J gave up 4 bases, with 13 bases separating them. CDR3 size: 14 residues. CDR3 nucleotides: TGTGCCAGCAGCTTTTATGGGGGCGCTTACGAGCAGTACTTC. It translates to CASSFYGGAYEQYF.

The CDR3 DNA follows: TGTGCCAGCACCTCCCGGGGAGACGGCACTGAAGCTTTCTTT. Translating it yields CASTSRGDGTEAFF. The rearrangement links TRBV25-1 to TRBJ1-1; D remains unclear. Germline V gene data show CDR1 as MGHDK and CDR2 as SYGVNS. The CDR3 totals 14 residues. V shed 7 bases and J shed 4 bases, with 16 bases lying between them.

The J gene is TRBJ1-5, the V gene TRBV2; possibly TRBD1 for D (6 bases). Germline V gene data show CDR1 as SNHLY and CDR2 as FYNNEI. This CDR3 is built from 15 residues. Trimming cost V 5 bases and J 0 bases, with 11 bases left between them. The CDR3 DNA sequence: TGTGCCAGCAGTCCCGGACAGTATAGCAATCAGCCCCAGCATTTT. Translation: CASSPGQYSNQPQHF. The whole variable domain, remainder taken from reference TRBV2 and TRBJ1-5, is EPEVTQTPSHQVTQMGQEVILRCVPISNHLYFYWYRQILGQKVEFLVSFYNNEISEKSEIFDDQFSVERPDGSNFTLKIRSTKLEDSAMYFCASSPGQYSNQPQHFGDGTRLSIL.

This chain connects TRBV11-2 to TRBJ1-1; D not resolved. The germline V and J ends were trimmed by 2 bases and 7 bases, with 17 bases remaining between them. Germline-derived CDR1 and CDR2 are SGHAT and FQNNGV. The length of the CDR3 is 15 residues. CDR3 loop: CASSLNEGAGSEAFF. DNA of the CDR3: TGTGCCAGCAGCTTAAATGAGGGCGCGGGGAGTGAAGCTTTCTTT. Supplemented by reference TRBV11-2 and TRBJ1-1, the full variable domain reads EAGVAQSPRYKIIEKRQSVAFWCNPISGHATLYWYQQILGQGPKLLIQFQNNGVVDDSQLPKDRFSAERLKGVDSTLKIQPAKLEDSAVYLCASSLNEGAGSEAFFGQGTRLTVV.

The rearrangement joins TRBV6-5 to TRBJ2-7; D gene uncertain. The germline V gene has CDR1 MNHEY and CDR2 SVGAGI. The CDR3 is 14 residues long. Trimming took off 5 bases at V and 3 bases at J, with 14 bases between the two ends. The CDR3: CASSPSTGHYEQYF. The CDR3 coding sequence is TGTGCCAGCAGTCCGAGCACGGGTCACTACGAGCAGTACTTC.

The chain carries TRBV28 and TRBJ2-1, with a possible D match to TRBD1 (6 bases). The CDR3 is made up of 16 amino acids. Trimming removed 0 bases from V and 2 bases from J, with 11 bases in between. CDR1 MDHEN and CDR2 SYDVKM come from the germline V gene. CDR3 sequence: CASSLWSGVAYNEQFF. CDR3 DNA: TGTGCCAGCAGTTTATGGTCAGGGGTAGCCTACAATGAGCAGTTCTTC.

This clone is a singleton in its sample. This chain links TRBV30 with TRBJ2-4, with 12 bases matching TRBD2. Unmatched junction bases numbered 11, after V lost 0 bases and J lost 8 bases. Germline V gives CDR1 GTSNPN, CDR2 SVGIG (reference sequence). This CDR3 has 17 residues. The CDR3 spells CAWSVLAGGPEWDIQYF. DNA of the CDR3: TGTGCCTGGAGTGTGCTAGCGGGAGGGCCCGAGTGGGACATTCAGTACTTC.

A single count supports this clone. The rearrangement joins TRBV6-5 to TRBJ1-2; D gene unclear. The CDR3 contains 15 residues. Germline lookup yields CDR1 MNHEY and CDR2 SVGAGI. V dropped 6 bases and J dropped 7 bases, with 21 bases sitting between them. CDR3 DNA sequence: TGTGCCAGCAGCCCGTCGGGGAATCTAGTGAGTGGCTACACCTTC. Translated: CASSPSGNLVSGYTF.

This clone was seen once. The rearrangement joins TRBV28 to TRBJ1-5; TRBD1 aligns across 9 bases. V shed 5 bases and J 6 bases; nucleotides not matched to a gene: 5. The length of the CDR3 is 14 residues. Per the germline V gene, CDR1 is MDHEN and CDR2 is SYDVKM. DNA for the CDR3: TGTGCCAGCAGTCGGGACAGGGAGGGTCAGCCCCAGCATTTT. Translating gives CASSRDREGQPQHF.

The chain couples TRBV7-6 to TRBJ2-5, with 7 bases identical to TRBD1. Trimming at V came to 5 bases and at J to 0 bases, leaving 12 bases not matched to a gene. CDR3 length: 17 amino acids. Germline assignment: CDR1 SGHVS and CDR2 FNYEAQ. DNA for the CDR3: TGTGCCAGCAGCGCCGGGGCGATCAGGGGGTACCAAGAGACCCAGTACTTC. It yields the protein CASSAGAIRGYQETQYF.

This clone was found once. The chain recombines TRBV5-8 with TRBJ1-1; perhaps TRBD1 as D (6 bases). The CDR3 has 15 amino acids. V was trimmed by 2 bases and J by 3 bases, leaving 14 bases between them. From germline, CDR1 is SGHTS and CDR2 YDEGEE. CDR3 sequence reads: CASSFSPGAHTEAFF. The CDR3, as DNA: TGTGCCAGCAGCTTCTCCCCAGGGGCACACACTGAAGCTTTCTTT.

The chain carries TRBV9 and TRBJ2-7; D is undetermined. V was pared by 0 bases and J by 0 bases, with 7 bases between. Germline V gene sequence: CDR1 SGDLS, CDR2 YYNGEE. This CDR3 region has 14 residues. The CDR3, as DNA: TGTGCCAGCAGCGTAGTTTCCAACTCCTACGAGCAGTACTTC. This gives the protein CASSVVSNSYEQYF.

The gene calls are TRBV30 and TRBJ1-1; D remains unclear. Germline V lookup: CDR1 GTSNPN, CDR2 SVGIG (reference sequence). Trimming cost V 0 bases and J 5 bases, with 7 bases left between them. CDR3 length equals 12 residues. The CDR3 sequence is CAWSVTGTEAFF. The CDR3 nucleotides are TGTGCCTGGAGTGTGACTGGTACTGAAGCTTTCTTT.

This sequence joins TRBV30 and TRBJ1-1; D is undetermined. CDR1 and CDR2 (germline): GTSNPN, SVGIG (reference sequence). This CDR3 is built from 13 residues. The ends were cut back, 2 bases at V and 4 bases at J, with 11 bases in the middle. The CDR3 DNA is TGTGCCTGGAGTACCGGGGAAGGCACTGAAGCTTTCTTT. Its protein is CAWSTGEGTEAFF.

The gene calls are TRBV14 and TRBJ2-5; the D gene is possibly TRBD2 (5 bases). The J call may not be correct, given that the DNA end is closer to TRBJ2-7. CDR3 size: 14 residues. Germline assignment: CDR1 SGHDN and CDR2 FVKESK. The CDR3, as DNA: TGTGCCAGCAGCCAAGGTATAGCGTCCTACGAGCAGTACTTC. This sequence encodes CASSQGIASYEQYF.

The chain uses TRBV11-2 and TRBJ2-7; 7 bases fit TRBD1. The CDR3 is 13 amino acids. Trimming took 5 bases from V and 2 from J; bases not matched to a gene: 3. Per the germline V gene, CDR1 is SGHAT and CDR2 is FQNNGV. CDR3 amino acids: CASSRQGAYEQYF. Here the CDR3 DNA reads TGTGCCAGCAGCCGACAGGGCGCCTACGAGCAGTACTTC.

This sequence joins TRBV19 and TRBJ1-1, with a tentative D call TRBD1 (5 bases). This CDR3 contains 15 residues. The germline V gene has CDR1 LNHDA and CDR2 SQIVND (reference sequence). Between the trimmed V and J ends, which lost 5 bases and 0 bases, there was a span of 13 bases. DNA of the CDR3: TGTGCCAGTAGTCTCTCCAGGGCCATGAACACTGAAGCTTTCTTT. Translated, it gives CASSLSRAMNTEAFF. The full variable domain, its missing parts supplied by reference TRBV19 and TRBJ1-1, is DGGITQSPKYLFRKEGQNVTLSCEQNLNHDAMYWYRQDPGQGLRLIYYSQIVNDFQKGDIAEGYSVSREKKESFPLTVTSAQKNPTAFYLCASSLSRAMNTEAFFGQGTRLTVV.

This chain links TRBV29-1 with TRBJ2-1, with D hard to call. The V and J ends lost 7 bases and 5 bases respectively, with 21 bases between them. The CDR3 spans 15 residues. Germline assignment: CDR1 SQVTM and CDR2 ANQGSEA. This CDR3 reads CSALLPAAKNNEQFF. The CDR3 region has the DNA TGCAGCGCCCTCCTCCCCGCGGCCAAGAACAATGAGCAGTTCTTC.

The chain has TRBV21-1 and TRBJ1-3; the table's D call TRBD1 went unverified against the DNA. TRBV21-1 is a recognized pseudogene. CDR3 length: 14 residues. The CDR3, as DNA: TGTGCCAGCAGCCACAGGGACAATGGAAACACCATATATTTT. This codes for CASSHRDNGNTIYF.

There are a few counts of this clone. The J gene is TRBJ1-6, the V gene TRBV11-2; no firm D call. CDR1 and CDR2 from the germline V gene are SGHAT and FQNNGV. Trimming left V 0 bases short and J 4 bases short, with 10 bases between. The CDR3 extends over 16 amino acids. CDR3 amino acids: CASSLEAARYNSPLHF. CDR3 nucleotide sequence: TGTGCCAGCAGCTTAGAAGCGGCCCGTTATAATTCACCCCTCCACTTT.